Only a few counts were recorded for the clone carrying this T cell receptor (beta chain). Its antigen is still unknown. Per the germline V gene, CDR1 is SQVTM and CDR2 is ANQGSEA. V shed 7 bases and J shed 2 bases, with 11 bases lying between them. The CDR3 contains 12 residues. This sample is drawn from a study of shared clonotypes between healthy human individuals. General study points: It was anticipated that sequencing depth would influence how many clonotypes donors shared. The researchers took only blood, and tissue repertoires probably look different.

The authors' processing: ImmunoSEQ supplied junction-only sequences lacking quality scores, so filtering was different. Sequenced by immunoSEQ multiplex PCR; TCRdb stores in-frame clones only, minus some. V and J calls and clone size are copied from that table; D and trimming were computed from the DNA. The repertoire holds about 510,000 clones, with 75% to 85% as singletons. Those who donated were healthy HIV-negative adults, with no recent acute infections or vaccinations reported. The sequenced sample consisted of PBMCs. V usage is TRBV29-1 and J usage is TRBJ2-5; possibly TRBD2 for D (5 bases). The receptor's source is a woman in her 40s in good health. Some clones in this sample may be carry-over from other donors' samples. CDR3 sequence reads: CSAGVGQETQYF. Written as DNA, the CDR3 is TGCAGCGCCGGGGTAGGGCAAGAGACCCAGTACTTC.